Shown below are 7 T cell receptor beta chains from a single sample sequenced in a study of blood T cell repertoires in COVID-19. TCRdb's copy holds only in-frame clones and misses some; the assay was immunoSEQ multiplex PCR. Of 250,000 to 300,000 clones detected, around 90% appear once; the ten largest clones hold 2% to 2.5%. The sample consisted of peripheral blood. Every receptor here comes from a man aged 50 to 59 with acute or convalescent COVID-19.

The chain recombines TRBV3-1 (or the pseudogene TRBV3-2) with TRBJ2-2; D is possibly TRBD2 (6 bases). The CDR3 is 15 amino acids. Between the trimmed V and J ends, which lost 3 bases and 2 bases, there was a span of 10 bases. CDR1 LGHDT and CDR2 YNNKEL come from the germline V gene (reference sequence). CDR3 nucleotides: TGTGCCAGCAGCCAGGGGGGTGCTAACACCGGGGAGCTGTTTTTT. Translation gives CASSQGGANTGELFF.

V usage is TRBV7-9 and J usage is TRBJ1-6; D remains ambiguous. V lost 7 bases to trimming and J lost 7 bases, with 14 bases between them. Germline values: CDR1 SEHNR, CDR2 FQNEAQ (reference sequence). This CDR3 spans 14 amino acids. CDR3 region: CASIEQTLNSPLHF. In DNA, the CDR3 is TGTGCCAGCATCGAACAGACCCTGAATTCACCCCTCCACTTT. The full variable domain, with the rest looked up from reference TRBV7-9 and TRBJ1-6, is DTGVSQNPRHKITKRGQNVTFRCDPISEHNRLYWYRQTLGQGPEFLTYFQNEAQLEKSRLLSDRFSAERPKGSFSTLEIQRTEQGDSAMYLCASIEQTLNSPLHFGNGTRLTVT.

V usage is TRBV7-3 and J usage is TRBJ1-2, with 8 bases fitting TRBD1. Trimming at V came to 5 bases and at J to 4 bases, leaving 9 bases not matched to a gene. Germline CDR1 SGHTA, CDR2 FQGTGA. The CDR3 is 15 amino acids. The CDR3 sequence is CASSPGAGGFYGYTF. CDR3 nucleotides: TGTGCCAGCAGCCCGGGGGCAGGGGGCTTCTATGGCTACACCTTC.

The CDR3 is CASSQDHGTNTGELFF. The CDR3 DNA is TGTGCCAGCAGCCAAGATCACGGGACGAACACCGGGGAGCTGTTTTTT. The chain is built from TRBV3-1 (or the pseudogene TRBV3-2) and TRBJ2-2, with D perhaps TRBD2 (5 bases). The CDR3 extends over 16 amino acids. Germline CDR1 LGHDT, CDR2 YNNKEL (reference sequence). V was pared by 0 bases and J by 0 bases, with 8 bases between.

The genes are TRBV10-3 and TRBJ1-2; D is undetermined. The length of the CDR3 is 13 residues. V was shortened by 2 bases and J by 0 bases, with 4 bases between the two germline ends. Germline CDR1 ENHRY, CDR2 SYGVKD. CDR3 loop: CAISEGPNYGYTF. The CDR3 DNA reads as TGTGCCATCAGTGAGGGGCCTAACTATGGCTACACCTTC.

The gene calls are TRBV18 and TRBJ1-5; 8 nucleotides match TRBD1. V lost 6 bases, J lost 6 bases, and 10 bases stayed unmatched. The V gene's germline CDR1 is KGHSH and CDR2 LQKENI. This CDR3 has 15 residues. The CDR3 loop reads CASSTRGLEGQPQHF. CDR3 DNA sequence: TGTGCCAGCTCGACCAGGGGGCTGGAGGGTCAGCCCCAGCATTTT.

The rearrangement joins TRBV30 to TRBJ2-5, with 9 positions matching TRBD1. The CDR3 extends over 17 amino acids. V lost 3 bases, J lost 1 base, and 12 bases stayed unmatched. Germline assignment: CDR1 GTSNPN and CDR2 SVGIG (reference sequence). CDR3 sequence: CAWSPGQGGLAQETQYF. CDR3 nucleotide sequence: TGTGCCTGGAGCCCGGGACAGGGAGGGTTAGCCCAAGAGACCCAGTACTTC.